This T cell receptor beta chain is drawn from a study of T cells in Graves' hyperthyroidism and ophthalmopathy. The hyperthyroidism was newly diagnosed and had lasted under 2 months; the patients were aged 18 to 65. The V and J ends lost 0 bases and 3 bases respectively, with 12 bases between them. The germline CDR1 and CDR2 sequences are GTSNPN and SVGIG (reference sequence). There are 15 residues in the CDR3. At least ten counts were recorded for this clonotype. RNA transcripts gave rise to amplified TCR beta CDR3 regions. Primed by the HTBI set, a first-round RT-PCR was run on the TCR CDR3. From the multiplex PCR reads, TCRdb called clonotypes with MiXCR, one entry per CDR3 protein. The sample carries 250,000 to 300,000 distinct CDR3 sequences, about 14% recorded once.

This clonotype originated in a woman in her thirties with Graves' hyperthyroidism that later progressed to Graves' ophthalmopathy. The sample consisted of blood. The V call is TRBV30, the J call TRBJ1-5; the D is unclear. The CDR3 loop is CAWSVYGMVNQPQHF. The DNA for the CDR3 is TGTGCCTGGAGTGTATACGGGATGGTCAATCAGCCCCAGCATTTT.